These T cell receptor beta chains were read from a single sample in a study of T cell repertoires in cytomegalovirus infection. TCRdb processed the reads anew with MiXCR; each CDR3 protein has one entry. This sample has roughly 230,000 distinct CDR3 sequences, with over 9% found just once. The sample comprised PBMCs. The receptors here all came from a human donor in good health (CMV status not recorded). Some clones in this sample may be carry-over from other donors' samples. The CDR3 runs from the conserved cysteine through the conserved F or W. D genes are given only for firm matches. Where a row states a size, it is once, few, many or the class of an expanded clone; other rows omit it.

j_gene: TRBJ2-1
v_gene: TRBV11-2
abundance: many
d_gene: TRBD2
CDR3nt: TGTGCCAGCAGCTTCCTTACTAGCGGTACGGGGAATGAGCAGTTCTTC
CDR3aa: CASSFLTSGTGNEQFF

j_gene: TRBJ2-1
v_gene: TRBV28
abundance: .
d_gene: .
CDR3nt: TGTGCCAGCAGTTCCCCGGGGCAGGGAGACAATGAGCAGTTCTTC
CDR3aa: CASSSPGQGDNEQFF

j_gene: TRBJ2-1
v_gene: TRBV6-2/TRBV6-3
abundance: .
d_gene: .
CDR3nt: TGTGCCAGCAGTTACCGCTCGACAGTATCGTTTGGGAATGAGCAGTTCTTC
CDR3aa: CASSYRSTVSFGNEQFF

j_gene: TRBJ2-3
v_gene: TRBV6-2/TRBV6-3
abundance: many
d_gene: TRBD1
CDR3nt: TGTGCCAGCAGACCACAGGGGACGACAGATACGCAGTATTTT
CDR3aa: CASRPQGTTDTQYF

j_gene: TRBJ1-2
v_gene: TRBV29-1
abundance: few
d_gene: .
CDR3nt: TGCAGCGGGGGAGGGGGGAATGGCTACACCTTC
CDR3aa: CSGGGGNGYTF

j_gene: TRBJ2-2
v_gene: TRBV20-1
abundance: once
d_gene: TRBD1
CDR3nt: TGCAGTGCTAGGAGGGGGCGAGGGACCGGGGAGCTGTTTTTT
CDR3aa: CSARRGRGTGELFF

j_gene: TRBJ2-7
v_gene: TRBV20-1
abundance: .
d_gene: .
CDR3nt: TGCAGTGCTAGGGACTTTCATAGCTCCTACGAGCAGTACTTC
CDR3aa: CSARDFHSSYEQYF

j_gene: TRBJ2-1
v_gene: TRBV2
abundance: .
d_gene: .
CDR3nt: TGTGCCAGCAGTTCGGGCTTCCCGGGAGAAGATGAGCAGTTCTTC
CDR3aa: CASSSGFPGEDEQFF

j_gene: TRBJ1-6
v_gene: TRBV5-1
abundance: .
d_gene: .
CDR3nt: TGCGCCAGCAGCTTGGAGGGGACGGTCAATAATTCACCCCTCCACTTT
CDR3aa: CASSLEGTVNNSPLHF

j_gene: TRBJ2-3
v_gene: TRBV14
abundance: .
d_gene: .
CDR3nt: TGTGCCAGCAGCCAAGGGGACGGTCGCGCAGATACGCAGTATTTT
CDR3aa: CASSQGDGRADTQYF

j_gene: TRBJ2-2
v_gene: TRBV11-3
abundance: many
d_gene: TRBD1
CDR3nt: TGTGCCAGCAGCTGGGACAGGGGGAACACCGGGGAGCTGTTTTTT
CDR3aa: CASSWDRGNTGELFF

j_gene: TRBJ2-1
v_gene: TRBV4-2
abundance: many
d_gene: .
CDR3nt: TGTGCCAGCAGCCTAGAGAAAACCCACAATGAGCAGTTCTTC
CDR3aa: CASSLEKTHNEQFF

j_gene: TRBJ1-3
v_gene: TRBV28
abundance: few
d_gene: .
CDR3nt: TGTGCCAGCACCAAACAGGCAACTGGAAACACCATATATTTT
CDR3aa: CASTKQATGNTIYF

j_gene: TRBJ2-4
v_gene: TRBV19
abundance: many
d_gene: TRBD2
CDR3nt: TGTGCCAGTAGAGGACTAGCGGGGGAAAACATTCAGTACTTC
CDR3aa: CASRGLAGENIQYF

j_gene: TRBJ2-6
v_gene: TRBV12-3/TRBV12-4
abundance: many
d_gene: .
CDR3nt: TGTGCCAGCTTCACCTCGGGCTTCTCTGGGGCCAACGTCCTGACTTTC
CDR3aa: CASFTSGFSGANVLTF

j_gene: TRBJ2-7
v_gene: TRBV7-2
abundance: many
d_gene: TRBD1
CDR3nt: TGTGCCAGCAGCCCTGGGACAGGGGAGTGGAACGAGCAGTACTTC
CDR3aa: CASSPGTGEWNEQYF

j_gene: TRBJ2-3
v_gene: TRBV5-1
abundance: .
d_gene: TRBD2
CDR3nt: TGCGCCAGCAGCTTACGACTAGCGGGGGCCACAGATACGCAGTATTTT
CDR3aa: CASSLRLAGATDTQYF

j_gene: TRBJ2-3
v_gene: TRBV27
abundance: .
d_gene: .
CDR3nt: TGTGCCAGCAGTTTCCTGGCCCAAGTGGATACGCAGTATTTT
CDR3aa: CASSFLAQVDTQYF

j_gene: TRBJ1-2
v_gene: TRBV29-1
abundance: .
d_gene: TRBD1
CDR3nt: TGCAGCGTAGGACAGGGGGTCGGCTATGGCTACACCTTC
CDR3aa: CSVGQGVGYGYTF

j_gene: TRBJ2-2
v_gene: TRBV7-3
abundance: .
d_gene: .
CDR3nt: TGTGCCAGCAGCTTAAGGTCCTTCGGGGAGCTGTTTTTT
CDR3aa: CASSLRSFGELFF

j_gene: TRBJ2-7
v_gene: TRBV7-9
abundance: few
d_gene: TRBD1
CDR3nt: TGTGCCAGCAGCTCACCGGGACAGCTTTCCTACGAGCAGTACTTC
CDR3aa: CASSSPGQLSYEQYF

j_gene: TRBJ2-1
v_gene: TRBV7-2
abundance: many
d_gene: TRBD1
CDR3nt: TGTGCCAGCAGCTTAGGACCGGGACAGGGCAATGAGCAGTTCTTC
CDR3aa: CASSLGPGQGNEQFF

j_gene: TRBJ2-1
v_gene: TRBV28
abundance: few
d_gene: TRBD2
CDR3nt: TGTGCCAGCAGTTTAGTCGGGGATAGCGGGCCTTCCTACAATGAGCAGTTCTTC
CDR3aa: CASSLVGDSGPSYNEQFF

j_gene: TRBJ1-1
v_gene: TRBV5-5
abundance: few
d_gene: TRBD1
CDR3nt: TGTGCCAGCAGCCCCGGGACAGGGGAATGGAACACTGAAGCTTTCTTT
CDR3aa: CASSPGTGEWNTEAFF

j_gene: TRBJ2-7
v_gene: TRBV24-1
abundance: .
d_gene: TRBD1
CDR3nt: TGTGCCATCGGGACAGGGAGCTCCTACGAGCAGTACTTC
CDR3aa: CAIGTGSSYEQYF

j_gene: TRBJ1-2
v_gene: TRBV6-6
abundance: few
d_gene: TRBD1
CDR3nt: TGTGCCAGCAGAACTACTCGACAGGGCTTGAAGGATGGCTACACCTTC
CDR3aa: CASRTTRQGLKDGYTF

j_gene: TRBJ2-7
v_gene: TRBV9
abundance: few
d_gene: TRBD1
CDR3nt: TGTGCCAGCAGCGTAGTGGACAGGGGCTACGAGCAGTACTTC
CDR3aa: CASSVVDRGYEQYF

j_gene: TRBJ2-1
v_gene: TRBV15
abundance: .
d_gene: TRBD1
CDR3nt: TGTGCCACCAGCAGAGAGAGGGCAGGGGGTGAGCAGTTCTTC
CDR3aa: CATSRERAGGEQFF

j_gene: TRBJ1-2
v_gene: TRBV28
abundance: few
d_gene: .
CDR3nt: TGTGCCAGCAGCCCTCCCGGGACAAGTAATGGCTACACCTTC
CDR3aa: CASSPPGTSNGYTF

j_gene: TRBJ2-3
v_gene: TRBV7-6
abundance: many
d_gene: TRBD2
CDR3nt: TGTGCCAGCAGCCTCCTAGCGGGGGGGCCTAAAGATACGCAGTATTTT
CDR3aa: CASSLLAGGPKDTQYF

j_gene: TRBJ2-4
v_gene: TRBV20-1
abundance: few
d_gene: TRBD1
CDR3nt: TGCAGTGCTAGAGCTCTAGACAGGGCAAACATTCAGTACTTC
CDR3aa: CSARALDRANIQYF

j_gene: TRBJ2-5
v_gene: TRBV2
abundance: many
d_gene: .
CDR3nt: TGTGCCAGCAATGGGGTGATAAAGTCGGAGACCCAGTACTTC
CDR3aa: CASNGVIKSETQYF

j_gene: TRBJ2-3
v_gene: TRBV5-1
abundance: few
d_gene: TRBD2
CDR3nt: TGCGCCAGCAGCTCCGGACTAGGAAAAGATACGCAGTATTTT
CDR3aa: CASSSGLGKDTQYF

j_gene: TRBJ2-7
v_gene: TRBV6-2/TRBV6-3
abundance: many
d_gene: .
CDR3nt: TGTGCCAGCAAAAGCGGACAGTCAGTTTACGAGCAGTACTTC
CDR3aa: CASKSGQSVYEQYF

j_gene: TRBJ2-2
v_gene: TRBV19
abundance: many
d_gene: TRBD2
CDR3nt: TGTGCCAGTAGTGTCGGACTAGCGGCGATAGGAAACACCGGGGAGCTGTTTTTT
CDR3aa: CASSVGLAAIGNTGELFF